These 28 T cell receptor beta chains were all obtained from the same sample, sequenced in a study of blood T cells in healthy people across ages. Using a J-beta primer mix together with a sample-barcoded 5' primer, a second PCR was run for roughly 6 to 12 cycles. TCRdb independently ran MiXCR on the 5' RACE reads; one entry per CDR3 protein. This repertoire shows 800,000 or so distinct CDR3 sequences, roughly 25% found once; its top ten account for 3.7%. These sequences were also reported in another study, on T cells of mothers and their children.

The sequenced sample was blood. The origin of the receptors is a boy between 10 and 17 years old in good health.

This chain connects TRBV7-9 to TRBJ2-5; D is ambiguous. CDR3 size: 12 residues. Germline V gene data show CDR1 as SEHNR and CDR2 as FQNEAQ (reference sequence). The ends were cut back, 0 bases at V and 10 bases at J, with 9 bases in the middle. DNA of the CDR3: TGTGCCAGCAGCTTAGCCCCCGGCGACCAGTACTTC. The encoded protein is CASSLAPGDQYF.

This rearrangement joins TRBV6-2 or TRBV6-3 to TRBJ2-7, with D perhaps matching TRBD1 (6 bases). Trimming left V 4 bases short and J 5 bases short, with 27 bases between. The CDR3 contains 18 residues. Germline CDR1 MNHEY, CDR2 SVGEGT. In DNA form, the CDR3 reads TGTGCCAGCAGTTCCTCCCGACAGGAACGTTTCTCAGTGGACGAGCAGTACTTC. This codes for CASSSSRQERFSVDEQYF.

The chain employs TRBV29-1 and TRBJ2-1; the D is unclear. The V and J ends lost 4 bases and 2 bases respectively, with 9 bases between them. The CDR3 sequence is 13 residues long. Per the germline V gene, CDR1 is SQVTM and CDR2 is ANQGSEA. The CDR3 DNA follows: TGCAGCGTTGTGCAACTCACCTACAATGAGCAGTTCTTC. Protein sequence: CSVVQLTYNEQFF.

The sample holds a few counts of this clonotype. The rearrangement uses TRBV29-1 and TRBJ2-2, with TRBD1 as a possible D gene (6 bases). Per germline, CDR1 SQVTM and CDR2 ANQGSEA. The V and J ends lost 4 bases and 7 bases respectively, with 13 bases between them. The CDR3 is made up of 13 amino acids. The CDR3 DNA reads TGCAGCGTTGTCTGGGGGCAGGGCGGGGAGCTGTTTTTT. This codes for CSVVWGQGGELFF.

This chain links TRBV24-1 with TRBJ2-3, with D maybe TRBD1 (5 bases). Trimming pared 0 bases from V and 2 bases from J, leaving 14 bases between. The CDR3 runs to 17 residues. Germline V gives CDR1 KGHDR, CDR2 SFDVKD. The CDR3 region has the DNA TGTGCCACCAGTGATTTGCAGTCGGCAGGGAACACAGATACGCAGTATTTT. As protein: CATSDLQSAGNTDTQYF.

The chain carries TRBV27 and TRBJ2-7; D is unresolved. Trimming removed 0 bases at V and 6 bases at J, with 15 bases between. The CDR3 runs to 15 residues. Germline-derived CDR1 and CDR2 are MNHEY and SMNVEV (reference sequence). This CDR3 reads CASSLSLSLAAEQYF. DNA for the CDR3: TGTGCCAGCAGTTTATCGCTATCATTAGCAGCCGAGCAGTACTTC.

V gene TRBV7-2 combines with J gene TRBJ1-2; possibly TRBD1 for D (5 bases). The germline CDR1 and CDR2 sequences are SGHTA and FQGNSA. The CDR3 spans 15 residues. Trimming stripped 2 bases from V and 0 bases from J, with 10 bases between. CDR3 in amino acids: CASSLPGLSNYGYTF. CDR3 DNA sequence: TGTGCCAGCAGCTTACCAGGGCTTTCTAACTATGGCTACACCTTC.

The chain uses TRBV12-3 or TRBV12-4 and TRBJ2-5; 13 positions match TRBD2. The J call may be in error: the DNA end matches TRBJ2-1 better. The CDR3 is 16 residues long. The CDR3: CASTHRGLAGSNEQFF. The CDR3 DNA reads as TGTGCCAGCACCCATCGGGGACTAGCGGGATCTAATGAGCAGTTCTTC.

This chain connects TRBV27 to TRBJ2-7; D perhaps matches TRBD1 (6 bases). The germline V gene encodes CDR1 MNHEY and CDR2 SMNVEV (reference sequence). This CDR3 contains 14 residues. V lost 7 bases to trimming and J lost 6 bases, with 19 bases between them. This CDR3 reads CASNVQGNVGEQYF. The DNA for the CDR3 is TGTGCCAGCAACGTACAGGGAAACGTCGGCGAGCAGTACTTC.

The sample holds one count of this clonotype. This chain uses TRBV7-9 with TRBJ1-3; D might be TRBD1 (5 bases). Germline CDR1 and CDR2: SEHNR and FQNEAQ (reference sequence). This CDR3 contains 18 residues. V was shortened by 5 bases and J by 0 bases, with 20 bases between the two germline ends. DNA of the CDR3: TGTGCCAGCAGCCCTGACAGCGAAGAAGCCTACTCTGGAAACACCATATATTTT. Its protein is CASSPDSEEAYSGNTIYF.

This chain links TRBV7-9 with TRBJ2-3; 12 bases fit TRBD2. Germline V gene lookup returns CDR1 SEHNR and CDR2 FQNEAQ (reference sequence). There are 16 residues in the CDR3. V trimming: 3 bases; J trimming: 2 bases; junction bases outside the gene matches: 3. This chain's CDR3 is CASSFGTSGLTDTQYF. The CDR3, as DNA: TGTGCCAGCAGCTTTGGGACTAGCGGGCTCACAGATACGCAGTATTTT.

Worth noting for this clonotype: At one end, the junction sequence differs from germline, possibly due to a read error. The CDR3 sequence is CSVEGLAKNIQCF. Written as DNA, the CDR3 is TGCAGCGTTGAAGGGCTAGCCAAAAACATTCAGTGCTTC. The V and J genes are TRBV29-1 and TRBJ2-4; D might be TRBD2 (5 bases). Germline assignment: CDR1 SQVTM and CDR2 ANQGSEA. The CDR3 totals 13 residues.

The chain combines TRBV28 with TRBJ1-3; perhaps TRBD1 as D (5 bases). The CDR3 sequence is 17 residues long. V shed 2 bases and J shed 3 bases, with 17 bases lying between them. Per the germline V gene, CDR1 is MDHEN and CDR2 is SYDVKM. The CDR3 bases are TGTGCCAGCAGTTTAGGGGGGGTTCCAGACTTTGGAAACACCATATATTTT. It yields the protein CASSLGGVPDFGNTIYF.

This clonotype appeared a few times. An end of the junction does not agree with germline; a read error may underlie this. The chain joins TRBV4-1 to TRBJ2-7; possibly TRBD1 for D (7 bases). Germline values: CDR1 MGHRA, CDR2 YSYEKL. The CDR3 spans 16 residues. The CDR3 loop reads CASSQDQGQGGYEQYF. The DNA of the CDR3 is TGCGCCAGCAGCCAAGATCAGGGGCAGGGGGGCTACGAGCAGTACTTT.

This clonotype appeared a few times. The chain recombines TRBV5-1 with TRBJ2-1; 9 bases are shared with TRBD2. The V gene end was trimmed by 2 bases and the J gene end by 1 base; junction bases not matched to a gene: 4. The CDR3 consists of 16 residues. Germline assignment: CDR1 SGHRS and CDR2 YFSETQ. This chain's CDR3 is CASSFVGLASYNEQFF. The CDR3 nucleotides read TGCGCCAGCAGCTTTGTGGGACTAGCTTCCTACAATGAGCAGTTCTTC.

This clonotype was observed a handful of times. The chain employs TRBV4-1 and TRBJ1-5; 9 bases align to TRBD1. This CDR3 region has 15 residues. After removal of 1 base from V and 6 bases from J, the junction contained 4 bases not matched to a gene. In germline, CDR1 is MGHRA, CDR2 YSYEKL. The CDR3 protein is CASSQGGTGTQPQHF. The CDR3 DNA is TGCGCCAGCAGCCAAGGAGGGACAGGGACTCAGCCCCAGCATTTT.

This clonotype was recorded a few times. This sequence joins TRBV15 and TRBJ2-7; D is perhaps TRBD2 (5 bases). Between the trimmed V and J ends, which lost 10 bases and 0 bases, there was a span of 13 bases. Germline CDR1 LNHNV, CDR2 YYDKDF (reference sequence). The CDR3 runs 13 residues. CDR3 bases: TGTGCCATAGGGTCCGGGGTCTCCTACGAGCAGTACTTC. Its protein is CAIGSGVSYEQYF.

This clonotype was detected only a few times. The V call is TRBV7-9, the J call TRBJ2-1; D perhaps matches TRBD1 (5 bases). The CDR3 covers 17 residues. CDR1 and CDR2 from the germline V gene are SEHNR and FQNEAQ (reference sequence). The germline V and J ends were trimmed by 6 bases and 8 bases, with 26 bases remaining between them. CDR3 nucleotides: TGTGCCAGCAGACCCCTCATTGTGGGGCCGTTTTACGATGAGCAGTTCTTC. This encodes CASRPLIVGPFYDEQFF.

About this clonotype itself: A read error may account for a junction end that differs from germline. The J gene is TRBJ1-2, the V gene TRBV20-1; perhaps TRBD1 as D (5 bases). The CDR3 runs 12 residues. The germline V gene has CDR1 DFQATT and CDR2 SNEGSKA (reference sequence). The CDR3 spells CSTSDGDGGYTF. The CDR3 nucleotides are TGCAGTACTAGCGACGGGGACGGCGGCTACACCTTC.

V is TRBV7-8 and J is TRBJ1-1; a possible D gene is TRBD1 (6 bases). Germline loops: CDR1 SGHVS, CDR2 FQNEAQ. This CDR3 contains 14 residues. V lost 4 bases and J lost 3, with 12 bases in between. The CDR3 region has the DNA TGTGCCAGCAGCTACAGGGAAACTGACACTGAAGCTTTCTTT. Translation: CASSYRETDTEAFF.

This clonotype was detected only a few times. CDR3 loop: CASSFTGFSGNTIYF. In DNA, the CDR3 is TGTGCCAGCAGCTTTACAGGGTTCTCTGGAAACACCATATATTTT. The rearrangement links TRBV7-9 to TRBJ1-3, with a weak D call TRBD1 (6 bases). V was cut by 3 bases and J by 0 bases, with 9 bases left in between. CDR3 length: 15 residues. The germline V gene has CDR1 SEHNR and CDR2 FQNEAQ (reference sequence).

This clonotype was detected a few times. The V gene is TRBV6-5, the J gene TRBJ2-4, with D uncertain. Per germline, CDR1 MNHEY and CDR2 SVGAGI. The length of the CDR3 is 16 residues. Trimming shortened V by 0 bases and J by 0 bases, and 9 bases separated the two germline ends. The CDR3 DNA reads as TGTGCCAGCAGTTACTCGACCCCCAAAGCCAAAAACATTCAGTACTTC. Translating gives CASSYSTPKAKNIQYF.

CDR3 nucleotide sequence: TGCGCCAGCAGCTTGGATACGGGGGCAAGTTCACCCCTCCACTTT. Amino acids: CASSLDTGASSPLHF. The V and J genes are TRBV5-1 and TRBJ1-6, with D possibly matching TRBD1 (6 bases). The V end lost 0 bases, the J end lost 9 bases, and 13 bases lay between the germline ends. Germline lookup yields CDR1 SGHRS and CDR2 YFSETQ. The CDR3 covers 15 residues.

This clonotype was seen a few times. V gene TRBV20-1 combines with J gene TRBJ2-7; 8 positions agree with TRBD1. J lost 1 base, V lost 0 bases, and 5 bases had no gene match. Germline CDR1 reads DFQATT; CDR2 reads SNEGSKA (reference sequence). CDR3 length: 15 amino acids. The CDR3 sequence is CSARDRTGRSYEQYF. The CDR3 DNA is TGCAGTGCTAGAGATCGGACAGGGAGATCCTACGAGCAGTACTTC.

The chain combines TRBV12-3 or TRBV12-4 with TRBJ2-1; 7 bases line up with TRBD2. The CDR3 loop spans 16 amino acids. Germline trimming cut 5 bases from V and 0 bases from J; bases unmatched to any gene: 7. The CDR3 nucleotides read TGTGCCAGCAGTAATAGCGGGCTGAGCTCCTACAATGAGCAGTTCTTC. It encodes CASSNSGLSSYNEQFF.

This rearrangement joins TRBV7-9 to TRBJ2-7, with unresolved D. The J call is uncertain, as TRBJ2-5 better fits the DNA end. This CDR3 has 13 residues. Germline-derived CDR1 and CDR2 are SEHNR and FQNEAQ (reference sequence). CDR3 loop: CASSDLNQETQYF. The CDR3 DNA reads as TGTGCCAGCAGCGACCTGAACCAAGAGACCCAGTACTTC.

In regard to this clonotype: One end of the junction does not line up with germline, which may come from a read error. The J gene is TRBJ2-5, the V gene TRBV20-1, with TRBD2 matching 10 bases. The J call is uncertain, as TRBJ2-7 better fits the DNA end. Germline CDR1 is DFQATT and CDR2 is SNEGSKA (reference sequence). The CDR3 covers 15 residues. CDR3 amino acids: CSVRDIAGGLYEQYF. The CDR3 region has the DNA TGCAGTGTTAGAGATATAGCGGGAGGACTCTACGAGCAGTACTTC.

The chain is built from TRBV7-3 and TRBJ1-1; 9 nucleotides agree with TRBD1. This CDR3 is built from 15 residues. Trimming removed 5 bases from V and 5 bases from J; junction bases left unmatched: 9. Germline V lookup: CDR1 SGHTA, CDR2 FQGTGA. This CDR3 reads CASSVSGTGWTEAFF. CDR3 nucleotide sequence: TGTGCCAGCAGCGTGTCCGGGACAGGGTGGACTGAAGCTTTCTTT. Full variable domain (rest looked up from reference TRBV7-3 and TRBJ1-1): GAGVSQTPSNKVTEKGKYVELRCDPISGHTALYWYRQSLGQGPEFLIYFQGTGAADDSGLPNDRFFAVRPEGSVSTLKIQRTERGDSAVYLCASSVSGTGWTEAFFGQGTRLTVV.